The T cell receptor (beta chain) under discussion was sequenced for a study of shared clonotypes between healthy human individuals. This clone was counted a few times. A far bigger clonotype differs at one base, so this is likely a read error. Repertoires were generated with immunoSEQ multiplex PCR, while TCRdb's copy carries only in-frame clones and drops some. Of 490,000 or so clones in the sample, about three quarters were seen once. The V end was cut by 2 bases, the J end by 5 bases, with 10 bases between. CDR3 length equals 14 residues. Per the germline V gene, CDR1 is SNHLY and CDR2 is FYNNEI. Donors were healthy HIV-negative adults without recently reported acute infections or vaccinations.

The V call is TRBV2, the J call TRBJ1-5; D remains unclear. The TCR originated in a woman aged 40 to 50 in good health. Some clones in this sample may be carry-over from other donors' samples. The sequencing sample was made of PBMCs. In DNA form, the CDR3 reads TGTGCCAGCAGTGAATTGGGCAGCGATCAGCCCCAGCATTTT. This codes for CASSELGSDQPQHF.